These 27 T cell receptor beta chains share one sample of origin, sequenced in a study of shared clonotypes between healthy human individuals. Profiled with immunoSEQ multiplex PCR; TCRdb holds only in-frame clones, not every one. The table lists about 2.4 million clones, approximately 90% of them singletons. Sequencing used naive CD4+ T cells sorted from blood. Regarding subset: CD45RA+ positively selected. All receptors come from a man between 18 and 35 years old in good health.

This clone has just one count. J is TRBJ1-1 and V is TRBV5-1; 8 bases line up with TRBD1. Germline CDR1 and CDR2: SGHRS and YFSETQ. The CDR3 loop spans 12 amino acids. Trimming removed 7 bases from V and 4 bases from J; junction bases left unmatched: 3. The CDR3 DNA sequence: TGCGCCAGCTCGACAGGGGTCACTGAAGCTTTCTTT. Its translation: CASSTGVTEAFF.

The chain carries TRBV2 and TRBJ2-3; D is unresolved. Germline V lookup: CDR1 SNHLY, CDR2 FYNNEI. The CDR3 extends over 13 amino acids. The V end was cut by 2 bases, the J end by 9 bases, with 12 bases between. The CDR3 DNA is TGTGCCAGCAGTGAACTGCAGCGAGACACGCAGTATTTT. Residues: CASSELQRDTQYF. Using reference TRBV2 and TRBJ2-3 for the parts outside the CDR3, the full variable domain is EPEVTQTPSHQVTQMGQEVILRCVPISNHLYFYWYRQILGQKVEFLVSFYNNEISEKSEIFDDQFSVERPDGSNFTLKIRSTKLEDSAMYFCASSELQRDTQYFGPGTRLTVL.

The chain joins TRBV6-6 to TRBJ1-6; D gene uncertain. The CDR3 sequence is 13 residues long. Germline CDR1 reads MNHNY; CDR2 reads SVGAGI (reference sequence). V lost 2 bases and J lost 6, with 5 bases in between. CDR3 protein: CASSYEANSPLHF. Written as DNA, the CDR3 is TGTGCCAGCAGTTACGAGGCTAATTCACCCCTCCACTTT.

V is TRBV19 and J is TRBJ1-2; D not resolved. The CDR3 sequence is 15 residues long. V dropped 8 bases and J dropped 1 base, with 17 bases sitting between them. From germline, CDR1 is LNHDA and CDR2 SQIVND (reference sequence). The CDR3 spells CASGEAGRINYGYTF. The CDR3 region has the DNA TGTGCCAGTGGAGAAGCCGGACGGATTAACTATGGCTACACCTTC.

The J gene is TRBJ2-1, the V gene TRBV4-1; D is ambiguous. Trimming cost V 3 bases and J 0 bases, with 9 bases left between them. This CDR3 has 15 residues. CDR1 and CDR2 from the germline V gene are MGHRA and YSYEKL. The CDR3, as DNA: TGCGCCAGCAGCCACTCTGCGAGCTCCTACAATGAGCAGTTCTTC. It translates to CASSHSASSYNEQFF.

V and J are TRBV18 and TRBJ2-7; 15 bases agree with TRBD2. The trim removed 3 bases at V and 0 bases at J, leaving 6 bases unmatched. This CDR3 region has 18 residues. Germline CDR1 KGHSH, CDR2 LQKENI. The CDR3 region is CASSPGLAGGWDSYEQYF. The DNA of the CDR3 is TGTGCCAGCTCACCGGGACTAGCGGGAGGATGGGACTCCTACGAGCAGTACTTC.

This clone was seen just once. The chain joins TRBV19 to TRBJ2-7; tentative D call: TRBD1 (6 bases). Germline loops: CDR1 LNHDA, CDR2 SQIVND (reference sequence). There are 16 residues in the CDR3. V was clipped by 7 bases and J by 0 bases, with 19 bases between them. CDR3 loop: CASTDRFLENSYEQYF. CDR3 bases: TGTGCCAGTACCGACAGGTTTTTAGAAAACTCCTACGAGCAGTACTTC.

The V gene is TRBV7-3, the J gene TRBJ2-7; either TRBD1 or TRBD2 may supply D (6 bases each). This CDR3 spans 15 amino acids. Trimming took 5 bases from V and 5 from J, leaving 19 bases between them. CDR1 is SGHTA, CDR2 FQGTGA, per germline. The CDR3 region has the DNA TGTGCCAGCAGCCTGACAGGAGGGTTTAACGACGAGCAGTACTTC. Encoded protein: CASSLTGGFNDEQYF. Together with reference TRBV7-3 and TRBJ2-7, the CDR3 gives the full variable domain: GAGVSQTPSNKVTEKGKYVELRCDPISGHTALYWYRQSLGQGPEFLIYFQGTGAADDSGLPNDRFFAVRPEGSVSTLKIQRTERGDSAVYLCASSLTGGFNDEQYFGPGTRLTVT.

The CDR3 coding sequence is TGTGCCAGCAGCGGAGACAGGGTCTACGAGCAGTACTTC. Encoded protein: CASSGDRVYEQYF. V is TRBV7-9 and J is TRBJ2-7; 7 bases are a match to TRBD1. The CDR3 loop spans 13 amino acids. V shed 5 bases, J shed 3 bases, and the junction held 4 bases outside the gene matches. From germline, CDR1 is SEHNR and CDR2 FQNEAQ (reference sequence).

The V and J genes are TRBV6-1 and TRBJ2-3; unclear D gene. Trimming took off 3 bases at V and 4 bases at J, with 14 bases between the two ends. The germline V gene encodes CDR1 MNHNS and CDR2 SASEGT. CDR3 size: 15 residues. In DNA, the CDR3 is TGTGCCAGCAGTGATTCGGTCTCGCCCGCAGATACGCAGTATTTT. Amino acids: CASSDSVSPADTQYF.

V usage is TRBV29-1 and J usage is TRBJ2-3; 14 nucleotides line up with TRBD2. With 8 bases clipped from V and 2 bases from J, the junction kept 18 bases outside the gene matches. CDR1 and CDR2 (germline): SQVTM, ANQGSEA. The CDR3 is 19 amino acids. CDR3 sequence: CSFKGTGLAGGRATDTQYF. The CDR3 DNA follows: TGCAGCTTTAAGGGGACAGGACTAGCGGGAGGCCGGGCCACAGATACGCAGTATTTT.

The chain joins TRBV5-1 to TRBJ2-1; 11 bases are shared with TRBD2. Germline lookup yields CDR1 SGHRS and CDR2 YFSETQ. Unmatched junction bases numbered 6, after V lost 2 bases and J lost 5 bases. The CDR3 has 16 residues. The chain's CDR3 is CASSFPSGGRDNEQFF. The CDR3 DNA reads TGCGCCAGCAGCTTCCCTAGCGGGGGGAGGGACAATGAGCAGTTCTTC.

V and J are TRBV11-1 and TRBJ2-7; D gene ambiguous. The V gene's germline CDR1 is SGHAT and CDR2 FQDESV (reference sequence). V was shortened by 6 bases and J by 1 base, with 7 bases between the two germline ends. There are 12 residues in the CDR3. As DNA, the CDR3 is TGTGCCAGCAGTTCGGAGTCCTACGAGCAGTACTTC. Amino acids: CASSSESYEQYF.

The V call is TRBV4-1, the J call TRBJ1-5; D perhaps matches TRBD1 (6 bases). Germline CDR1 reads MGHRA; CDR2 reads YSYEKL. Trimming pared 3 bases from V and 4 bases from J, leaving 13 bases between. The CDR3 has 15 residues. CDR3 nucleotide sequence: TGCGCCAGCAGCCAGGGGGACATACGGAATCAGCCCCAGCATTTT. Translated: CASSQGDIRNQPQHF.

This clone was observed a few times. This chain links TRBV4-2 with TRBJ1-5, with 8 nucleotides matching TRBD1. Trimming at V came to 4 bases and at J to 2 bases, leaving 10 bases not matched to a gene. This CDR3 spans 17 amino acids. The germline V gene has CDR1 LGHNA and CDR2 YNFKEQ. CDR3 amino acids: CASSRGGTGEGNQPQHF. For the CDR3, the DNA is TGTGCCAGCAGCCGAGGCGGGACAGGAGAGGGCAATCAGCCCCAGCATTTT.

With respect to this clone: The sample holds other DNA sequences that translate to the same CDR3. J is TRBJ2-3 and V is TRBV20-1; D is ambiguous. This CDR3 has 10 amino acids. Germline CDR1 DFQATT, CDR2 SNEGSKA (reference sequence). V dropped 3 bases and J dropped 6 bases, with 4 bases sitting between them. CDR3 amino acids: CSASGDTQYF. Written as DNA, the CDR3 is TGCAGTGCTAGCGGGGATACGCAGTATTTT.

The genes are TRBV30 and TRBJ2-4; D unclear. V lost 0 bases and J lost 9, with 9 bases in between. CDR3 size: 12 residues. CDR1 and CDR2 (germline): GTSNPN, SVGIG (reference sequence). CDR3 DNA sequence: TGTGCCTGGAGTGTACAGCGCAGCATTCAGTACTTC. The encoded protein is CAWSVQRSIQYF.

The genes are TRBV6-1 and TRBJ1-3; no clear D. Trimming took off 7 bases at V and 3 bases at J, with 10 bases between the two ends. The germline CDR1 and CDR2 sequences are MNHNS and SASEGT. The CDR3 is made up of 13 amino acids. In DNA, the CDR3 is TGTGCCAGCAACCGGCTAGTTGGAAACACCATATATTTT. Translation gives CASNRLVGNTIYF.

The rearrangement links TRBV10-2 to TRBJ2-1; possible D gene TRBD2, 5 bases. V lost 10 bases, J lost 6 bases, and 19 bases lay in between. CDR1 and CDR2 from the germline V gene are WSHSY and SAAADI. This CDR3 is 14 amino acids long. CDR3 nucleotide sequence: TGCGCCACCTTGGCCCGGGGATTCGGCAATGAGCAGTTCTTC. Residues: CATLARGFGNEQFF.

This chain uses TRBV6-1 with TRBJ1-2, with TRBD1 matching over 7 bases. Germline CDR1 and CDR2: MNHNS and SASEGT. V was clipped by 8 bases and J by 4 bases; unmatched bases: 10. This CDR3 has 14 amino acids. CDR3 nucleotides: TGTGCCAGCGGCGTTCCCGACAGGGTCTATGGCTACACCTTC. It translates to CASGVPDRVYGYTF.

CDR3 protein: CASGLVSGGDLATNEKLFF. In DNA, the CDR3 is TGTGCTAGTGGTTTGGTTTCAGGGGGCGACTTGGCAACTAATGAAAAACTGTTTTTT. This sequence joins TRBV12-5 and TRBJ1-4, with 8 bases lining up with TRBD1. Germline-derived CDR1 and CDR2 are LGHNT and FRNRAP. The CDR3 consists of 19 residues. J was trimmed by 0 bases and V by 0 bases; bases with no gene match: 9.

J is TRBJ2-2 and V is TRBV7-3; either TRBD1 or TRBD2 may fit D (6 bases each). Trimming took 1 base from V and 6 from J, leaving 9 bases between them. CDR3 length equals 14 residues. Germline-derived CDR1 and CDR2 are SGHTA and FQGTGA. This chain's CDR3 is CASSLNREAGELFF. Written as DNA, the CDR3 is TGTGCCAGCAGCTTAAACAGGGAGGCCGGGGAGCTGTTTTTT.

This chain joins TRBV5-1 and TRBJ2-1; TRBD1 is a possible D gene (6 bases). The CDR3 consists of 13 residues. Germline loops: CDR1 SGHRS, CDR2 YFSETQ. V lost 3 bases to trimming and J lost 7 bases, with 11 bases between them. CDR3 nucleotide sequence: TGCGCCAGCAGCTGGGGTCAGGGGAATGAGCAGTTCTTC. Amino acids: CASSWGQGNEQFF.

The table lists this clone with a count of one. V usage is TRBV4-3 and J usage is TRBJ1-5; tentative D call: TRBD1 (5 bases). In germline, CDR1 is LGHNA, CDR2 YSLEER. CDR3 length: 17 residues. Trimming left V 3 bases short and J 4 bases short, with 19 bases between. CDR3 in amino acids: CASSQSFVGVRNQPQHF. The DNA of the CDR3 is TGCGCCAGCAGCCAGAGCTTTGTGGGGGTCAGGAATCAGCCCCAGCATTTT.

In regard to this clone: Other DNA sequences in this specimen translate into the identical CDR3. CDR3 coding DNA: TGTGCCAGCAGTTACTCGGGAAGGAACACTGAAGCTTTCTTT. It codes for CASSYSGRNTEAFF. The rearrangement uses TRBV6-5 and TRBJ1-1; no clear D. This CDR3 is built from 14 residues. Trimming took off 0 bases at V and 1 base at J, with 6 bases between the two ends. The germline V gene has CDR1 MNHEY and CDR2 SVGAGI.

Note on this clone: This sample also contains other DNA sequences that code for the same CDR3. The chain joins TRBV18 to TRBJ2-5; D unclear. The CDR3 covers 13 residues. The germline V gene has CDR1 KGHSH and CDR2 LQKENI. Deletions cut 3 bases from V and 5 bases from J, with 10 bases between. CDR3 sequence reads: CASSPGPRETQYF. The DNA of the CDR3 is TGTGCCAGCTCACCCGGCCCGAGGGAGACCCAGTACTTC.

This chain connects TRBV6-6 to TRBJ1-5; no definite D call. Germline-derived CDR1 and CDR2 are MNHNY and SVGAGI (reference sequence). V was shortened by 6 bases and J by 1 base, with 10 bases between the two germline ends. The length of the CDR3 is 14 residues. The CDR3 nucleotides are TGTGCCAGCAGCCTCCCGGCGAGCAATCAGCCCCAGCATTTT. This encodes CASSLPASNQPQHF.